This T cell receptor beta chain derives from a study of T cell changes during pregnancy in multiple sclerosis. The CDR3 has 15 residues. Germline V gives CDR1 SEHNR, CDR2 FQNEAQ (reference sequence). The V and J ends lost 1 base and 3 bases respectively, with 12 bases between them. Clones were sequenced by immunoSEQ multiplex PCR, and TCRdb holds only the in-frame ones, with some missing. The sample comprises over 45,000 clones, around 89% of which are singletons, and under 2% rests with the top ten. This chain uses TRBV7-9 with TRBJ1-2; D unclear. This sample comprised peripheral blood, obtained after pregnancy. The TCR comes from a female donor with multiple sclerosis, enrolled in a pregnancy study. The CDR3 protein is CASSLEPRRDYGYTF. CDR3 bases: TGTGCCAGCAGCTTAGAACCCCGGCGGGACTATGGCTACACCTTC.